This TCR beta chain is drawn from a study of cytomegalovirus exposure and HLA in healthy donors (dated by TCRdb to the late 2010s). Describing the broader study: An earlier analysis of several hundred of the donors reported approximately 270 Gb of sequence data and some 100 million unique TCR beta sequences from about 200 million T cells. Among the 398 genotyped donors, approximately 81% belonged to the genetic ancestry cluster associated with self-reported Caucasian donors. To predict cytomegalovirus infection status, the study brought together high-throughput TCR immunosequencing, statistical association of individual TCRs with disease status, and machine learning. Among 350 to 400 genotyped donors of the cohort, an average of roughly 240,000 unique TCR beta nucleotide sequences were sequenced per donor, roughly a sixth of them non-productive. The number of typed donors differed by locus: roughly 620-640 for A, B, C, DRB1 and DQB1; approximately 520 for DQA1; 600 to 610 for DPA1; and around 490 for DPB1. Using immunosequencing, the study profiled T cell repertoires from 666 subjects and related those repertoires to cytomegalovirus serostatus. Because of strong linkage in the cohort, roughly five DR-DQ haplotypes were treated as single units for association and clustering. An early release that covered several hundred HLA-typed donors contained approximately 300 gigabases of sequencing data and approximately 85 million unique TCR sequences. A later analysis re-examined previously published TCR beta repertoires from about 700 donors and added high-resolution HLA genotyping to investigate patterns of TCR occurrence. Every discovery cohort repertoire had been produced on one sequencing platform. Both class I and class II loci were covered by HLA typing, at four-digit resolution. In addition to the first cohort of around 670 subjects, a separate validation cohort of 120 different subjects was used. The study aimed to test whether cataloging public T cell receptors could reveal signatures of past pathogen exposure. In a later genetic analysis, genome-wide SNP genotypes for about 55% of the 666 donors were used, and that subset was treated as a discovery cohort. An earlier analysis of approximately 630 of the donors applied high-throughput TCR beta sequencing to assess whether each TCR beta V gene segment acted as functional or pseudogenic. Alongside the repertoire data, information on donor age, sex, ethnicity and CMV serostatus was compiled. Rather than using new phenotypic data, the later analysis identified candidate immune exposures from TCR beta sequences and from how often those sequences occurred across donors. What the research found in general, with its limitations: In a later genetic analysis, fewer N-insertions in productive TCRs were reported among donors in an Asian-associated ancestry cluster than the roughly 700-donor mean. Seventeen rarely observed V segments, including chromosome 9 orphons, were excluded from the earlier analysis of several hundred of the donors because counts were too low. In a later analysis, several top co-occurrence clusters were reported to appear linked to parvovirus B19, influenza, CMV and Epstein-Barr virus. The sequencing pipeline was judged likely to have produced a cluster of highly shared sequence variants as a technical artifact. According to the authors, the approach could potentially be generalized to other disease states and immunological phenotypes. This cohort had only TCR beta chains sequenced, and the lack of alpha or paired-chain data limited which features could be detected. In a later genetic analysis, a missense DCLRE1C variant was associated with V-gene and J-gene trimming of TCR beta chains, and the association was replicated in an independent cohort. Because the 87-base-pair reads could not distinguish some IMGT-functional V segments, including TRBV6-2 and TRBV6-3, those segments were excluded. Strong co-occurrence of HLA alleles, especially DR and DQ, made assigning TCR associations to individual alleles difficult. A few of the identified cytomegalovirus-associated TCR beta chains were confirmed in vitro to be specific for cytomegalovirus antigens. At a false discovery rate of 0.05, a later analysis linked approximately 18,000 TCR beta sequences to specific HLA alleles. The study gave a list of more than 150 TCR beta chains associated with cytomegalovirus. HLA typing was unavailable for some donors at each locus, so association tests used only the typed subset. Cytomegalovirus status was reported to be diagnosed by the classifier with high specificity and sensitivity in both the original and validation cohorts. According to a later analysis, TCR association rates differed among HLA loci, with DRB1 alleles showing the most associated TCRs and HLA-C alleles showing the fewest. In a later analysis, HLA-associated TCR beta chains were found to be more clonally expanded and to have lower generation probabilities than equally common non-associated chains. A further reported finding was that TCR beta sequences accurately predicted the HLA-A and HLA-B alleles for most subjects in the first cohort. CMV serostatus was the only immune exposure information available for the cohort. In a later analysis, most CMV-associated TCR beta chains were found to appear HLA-restricted, with HLA associations seemingly driven largely by CMV exposure. Most TCR sequences were seen in very few donors, while some public TCRs were found in many individuals. Presence/absence analyses assumed roughly uniform sequencing depth across donors, an assumption that may not hold. Correlated functional status among segregating V segments might reflect linkage disequilibrium, but an unknown experimental factor could not be ruled out. In an earlier analysis of around 500 of the donors, most TCR beta V segments appeared in productive rearrangements about 90% or about 30% of the time, broadly matching IMGT annotations.

The CDR3 numbers 15 residues from cysteine through phenylalanine. Only the CDR3 DNA is retained, 45 bases long and in frame from the first base. Reading the germline V gene (reference sequence) gives CDR1 SGHNT and CDR2 YYREEE. The germline V and J ends show losses of 0 bases and 7 bases respectively, and no gene match explains 5 bases of the junction. The cohort comprised fewer than 750 healthy bone marrow donors. At the time of sampling, every cohort member was nominally healthy, though immune exposures that went unrecorded were likely present. The donor tested CMV seronegative, placing the donor among the 350 to 400 seronegative members of the cohort. Every donor gave a peripheral blood sample, and the peripheral blood mononuclear cells from that sample were used for TCR beta sequencing. The Qiagen DNeasy Blood Extraction Kit was used to extract genomic DNA from the blood cell samples. Libraries were constructed by the immunoSEQ multiplex PCR assay. The multiplex PCR relied on a mix of 60 forward primers for TCR Vbeta segments and 13 reverse primers for TCR Jbeta segments. The CDR3 region of rearranged TCR beta genes was amplified from genomic DNA with a multiplex PCR assay. On the Illumina HiSeq System, the amplified TCR beta libraries were sequenced as 87-base-pair reads. In the authors' own workflow: A later analysis counted about 80 million unique TCR beta chains across the 650 to 800 repertoires, and some 11 million of these chains were shared by at least two donors. A nearest-neighbor algorithm error-corrected the raw reads and collapsed the reads into unique sequences, merging closely related sequences to remove PCR and sequencing errors. Alignment of CDR3 sequences to IMGT reference sequences was used to assign V, D and J gene segments. Each retained sequence needed at least a six-nucleotide match to both a V gene segment and a J gene segment. Rearrangements were called productive when the CDR3 lacked stop codons and stayed in frame with V and J; all others were non-productive. Following IMGT convention, CDR3 was defined as the stretch from the second conserved V-encoded cysteine to the conserved J-encoded phenylalanine. The earlier analysis of about 590 of the donors excluded sequences that lacked an unambiguous match to a single V gene segment. In an earlier analysis of a few hundred of the donors, V segments were called functional above 56.7% productive rearrangements and were called segregating when the between-donor standard deviation exceeded 5%. A statistical classification framework was developed to diagnose cytomegalovirus status using the catalog of TCR beta chain sequences. In a later analysis, V and J genes were assigned by comparing TCR nucleotide sequences against IMGT/GENE-DB human TR gene sequences. Using the TCRdist pipeline, a later analysis assigned CDR3 sequences along with most-parsimonious VDJ recombination scenarios. In a later analysis, each TCR beta chain was defined by its CDR3 amino acid sequence together with its V-gene family, and reads without a unique V-gene family were excluded. As a way to deal with suspected cross-contamination and a sequencing artifact, a later analysis dropped 500 to 700 nucleotide sequences that were highly shared and had low generation probability. In a later analysis, a clonal expansion index for each public chain was calculated from normalized within-repertoire ranks of inferred template counts. A later analysis computed generation probabilities with a VDJ recombination model fitted to out-of-frame rearrangements, and checked the results against IGoR. In a later analysis, TCR-TCR, TCR-HLA and TCR-CMV co-occurrence was scored with hypergeometric tests, and a repertoire-size bias correction was applied to TCR pairs. False discovery rates were estimated in a later analysis by permuting HLA or CMV assignments 20 times. A later analysis grouped co-occurring TCRs with DBSCAN, adding TCRdist sequence similarity when clustering within HLA-allele-positive subsets. For co-occurrence clustering, repertoires with fewer than 30,000 or more than 120,000 public chains were excluded, along with four or five repertoires with anomalous nucleotide sharing. What TCRdb holds here is the immuneACCESS table cut down to in-frame rearrangements. Part of the clones is not present; checked against another copy, under half of the missing clones reflect an unresolved V gene, and the others are unexplained. V, J and clone size are those of that table, while D and trimming were read from the DNA. This sample's table lists about 140,000 clones. About 0.96% of the sample comes from the top ten.

As regards this clone: Which antigen it targets is not known.

The chain employs TRBV5-4 and TRBJ2-1; TRBD1 aligns with 9 central bases. Sequenced: PBMCs. The clonotype originates from a male donor in good health and CMV-seronegative. In nucleotide form, the sequence is TGTGCCAGCAGCTTGGGGGGACAGGGAAAAAATGAGCAGTTCTTC. It is translated as CASSLGGQGKNEQFF.